This passage covers 18 T cell receptor beta chains from one sample sequenced in a study of shared clonotypes between healthy human individuals. The naive CD8 fraction comprised CD45RO-negative cells positively selected for CCR7 and excluded terminally differentiated effector memory CD45RA+ cells. Measured with immunoSEQ multiplex PCR; TCRdb has only the in-frame clones, and not every one. This table has around 600,000 clones, approximately 95% appearing once. Sequenced input: naive CD8+ T cells sorted from blood. Receptors originate from a woman younger than 45 in good health.

This sequence joins TRBV25-1 and TRBJ2-5; possible D gene TRBD2, 5 bases. The DNA matches TRBJ2-7 better at its end, which makes the J call doubtful. CDR1 and CDR2 (germline): MGHDK, SYGVNS. This CDR3 comprises 17 residues. The DNA for the CDR3 is TGTGCCAGCAGCATAGGACTTCCAAGAACGTCTTCCTACGAGCAGTACTTC. This encodes CASSIGLPRTSSYEQYF.

The chain links TRBV28 to TRBJ1-2; unclear D gene. The CDR3 has 12 residues. Germline loops: CDR1 MDHEN, CDR2 SYDVKM. Trimming shortened V by 6 bases and J by 4 bases, and 9 bases separated the two germline ends. In DNA form, the CDR3 reads TGTGCCAGCAGGGCGTTTCTCTATGGCTACACCTTC. This encodes CASRAFLYGYTF.

The V gene is TRBV29-1, the J gene TRBJ2-2, with 7 bases matching TRBD2. Germline values: CDR1 SQVTM, CDR2 ANQGSEA. V gave up 5 bases and J gave up 5 bases; unmatched junction bases: 2. The CDR3 totals 12 residues. The CDR3 loop reads CSVFSGTGELFF. The CDR3 DNA reads as TGCAGCGTTTTTAGCGGGACCGGGGAGCTGTTTTTT.

The sample holds one count of this clone. The V gene is TRBV28, the J gene TRBJ2-7; 7 nucleotides align to TRBD2. The CDR3 sequence is 13 residues long. Germline V gene sequence: CDR1 MDHEN, CDR2 SYDVKM. J gave up 4 bases and V 7 bases, and 7 bases lay outside the gene matches. CDR3 in DNA: TGTGCCAGCACCGGACTAGTGGAGTACGAGCAGTACTTC. Its protein is CASTGLVEYEQYF.

The chain combines TRBV13 with TRBJ2-1; 7 bases are a match to TRBD2. From germline, CDR1 is PRHDT and CDR2 FYEKMQ (reference sequence). The CDR3 extends over 16 amino acids. Unmatched junction bases numbered 13, after V lost 4 bases and J lost 7 bases. The CDR3 protein is CASSSRGSGMGNEQFF. In DNA form, the CDR3 reads TGTGCCAGCAGCTCCCGGGGGAGCGGGATGGGGAATGAGCAGTTCTTC.

V and J are TRBV7-9 and TRBJ1-1, with 8 bases aligning to TRBD1. J lost 4 bases, V lost 5 bases, and 6 bases had no gene match. There are 14 residues in the CDR3. Germline values: CDR1 SEHNR, CDR2 FQNEAQ (reference sequence). CDR3 in DNA: TGTGCCAGCAGCCCCGTGACAGGGGTCACTGAAGCTTTCTTT. Residues: CASSPVTGVTEAFF.

V usage is TRBV19 and J usage is TRBJ1-1; D ambiguous. Germline V CDR1 and CDR2: LNHDA, SQIVND (reference sequence). CDR3 length: 15 residues. Trimming cost V 6 bases and J 2 bases, with 16 bases left between them. CDR3 nucleotides: TGTGCCAGTAGCCTATGGGAGGGAATAAACACTGAAGCTTTCTTT. Translating gives CASSLWEGINTEAFF.

A note on this clone: Different DNA sequences within this sample yield the same CDR3. This chain joins TRBV6-5 and TRBJ2-7; weak D call: TRBD2 (5 bases). Germline lookup yields CDR1 MNHEY and CDR2 SVGAGI. Trimming stripped 2 bases from V and 1 base from J, with 6 bases between. The CDR3 covers 13 residues. The CDR3 protein is CASSYRGSYEQYF. The CDR3 DNA is TGTGCCAGCAGTTACCGCGGGTCCTACGAGCAGTACTTC.

The V call is TRBV2, the J call TRBJ2-4; D is possibly TRBD2 (6 bases). Germline CDR1 reads SNHLY; CDR2 reads FYNNEI. The ends were cut back, 8 bases at V and 0 bases at J, with 14 bases in the middle. This CDR3 region has 15 residues. This CDR3 reads CASDGAGLAKNIQYF. The CDR3 DNA follows: TGTGCCAGCGATGGAGCGGGCCTAGCCAAAAACATTCAGTACTTC.

The chain couples TRBV5-4 to TRBJ2-1; tentative D call: TRBD2 (5 bases). This CDR3 is built from 14 residues. The V end lost 0 bases, the J end lost 5 bases, and 9 bases lay between the germline ends. Germline CDR1 reads SGHNT; CDR2 reads YYREEE (reference sequence). The CDR3 DNA sequence: TGTGCCAGCAGCTTGGGTAGCGTGGACAATGAGCAGTTCTTC. Protein product: CASSLGSVDNEQFF. The whole variable domain, remainder taken from reference TRBV5-4 and TRBJ2-1, is ETGVTQSPTHLIKTRGQQVTLRCSSQSGHNTVSWYQQALGQGPQFIFQYYREEENGRGNFPPRFSGLQFPNYSSELNVNALELDDSALYLCASSLGSVDNEQFFGPGTRLTVL.

The chain has TRBV7-9 and TRBJ1-1, with D tentatively TRBD1 (6 bases). The V gene's germline CDR1 is SEHNR and CDR2 FQNEAQ (reference sequence). CDR3 length: 17 residues. Deletions cut 5 bases from V and 1 base from J, with 20 bases between. The DNA of the CDR3 is TGTGCCAGCAGCCCACGGACAGCCTCTCCCCCGAACACTGAAGCTTTCTTT. This encodes CASSPRTASPPNTEAFF.

In DNA, the CDR3 is TGTGCCAGCAGCACATCGAGGACTAGATTATACGAGCAGTACTTC. It specifies CASSTSRTRLYEQYF. The chain is built from TRBV27 and TRBJ2-7; 7 positions match TRBD2. The CDR3 extends over 15 amino acids. The J segment lost 4 bases and the V segment lost 6 bases, leaving 12 bases of the junction unmatched. Germline assignment: CDR1 MNHEY and CDR2 SMNVEV (reference sequence).

The chain combines TRBV7-6 with TRBJ1-5; D is unresolved. The CDR3 has 13 amino acids. The ends were cut back, 4 bases at V and 6 bases at J, with 10 bases in the middle. Looked up from germline, CDR1 is SGHVS and CDR2 is FNYEAQ. The chain's CDR3 is CASSWTLGQPQHF. CDR3 nucleotide sequence: TGTGCCAGCAGCTGGACTCTGGGTCAGCCCCAGCATTTT.

The chain joins TRBV7-8 to TRBJ2-3; D might be TRBD2 (7 bases). The V gene lost 4 bases and the J gene lost 4 bases, with 12 bases spanning the gap. The CDR3 is 14 residues long. The germline V gene has CDR1 SGHVS and CDR2 FQNEAQ. CDR3 residues: CASSSGGRADTQYF. The CDR3 DNA reads as TGTGCCAGCAGCTCCGGGGGGCGCGCAGATACGCAGTATTTT.

The gene calls are TRBV7-2 and TRBJ1-2; 12 positions match TRBD1. Germline CDR1 is SGHTA and CDR2 is FQGNSA. With V trimmed by 2 bases and J by 6 bases, 4 bases remained unmatched. The length of the CDR3 is 15 residues. CDR3 coding DNA: TGTGCCAGCAGCTTACTGGGACAGGGGGCCCATGGCTACACCTTC. Its protein product is CASSLLGQGAHGYTF.

The rearrangement uses TRBV2 and TRBJ1-1; the D gene is possibly TRBD1 (6 bases). CDR1 SNHLY and CDR2 FYNNEI come from the germline V gene. This CDR3 region has 13 residues. V lost 11 bases and J lost 4, with 17 bases in between. The CDR3 sequence: CAYNQGPSTEAFF. CDR3 bases: TGTGCCTACAACCAGGGGCCAAGCACTGAAGCTTTCTTT.

The rearrangement joins TRBV28 to TRBJ2-2; 12 bases fit TRBD2. Losses at the gene ends were 6 bases for V and 6 bases for J; bases not matched to a gene: 5. The CDR3 covers 15 residues. In germline, CDR1 is MDHEN, CDR2 SYDVKM. The CDR3 DNA sequence: TGTGCCAGCAGCCCCGGACTAGCGGGACCCGGGGAGCTGTTTTTT. It specifies CASSPGLAGPGELFF.

The J gene is TRBJ1-5, the V gene TRBV30; 7 bases agree with TRBD1. Germline assignment: CDR1 GTSNPN and CDR2 SVGIG (reference sequence). Trimming took 1 base from V and 6 from J; bases not matched to a gene: 3. CDR3 length equals 13 residues. The CDR3 loop is CAWSAQGGQPQHF. The CDR3 nucleotides read TGTGCCTGGAGTGCCCAGGGGGGTCAGCCCCAGCATTTT.